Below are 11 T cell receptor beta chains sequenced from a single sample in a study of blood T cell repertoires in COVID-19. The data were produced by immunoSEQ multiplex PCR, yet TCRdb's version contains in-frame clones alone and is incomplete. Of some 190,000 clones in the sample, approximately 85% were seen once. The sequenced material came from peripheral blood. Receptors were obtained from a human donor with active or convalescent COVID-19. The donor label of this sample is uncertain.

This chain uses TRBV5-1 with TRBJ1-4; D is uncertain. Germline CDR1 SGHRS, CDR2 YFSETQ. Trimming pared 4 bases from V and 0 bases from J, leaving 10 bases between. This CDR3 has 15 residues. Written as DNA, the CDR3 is TGCGCCAGCAGCCCCATAACAGCAACTAATGAAAAACTGTTTTTT. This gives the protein CASSPITATNEKLFF.

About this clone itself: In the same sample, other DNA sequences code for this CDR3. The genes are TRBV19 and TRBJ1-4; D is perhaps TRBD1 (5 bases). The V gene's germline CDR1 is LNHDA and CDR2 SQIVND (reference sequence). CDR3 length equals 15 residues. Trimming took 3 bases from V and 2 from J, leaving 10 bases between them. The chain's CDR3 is CASSIGGTTNEKLFF. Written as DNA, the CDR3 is TGTGCCAGTAGTATCGGAGGGACGACTAATGAAAAACTGTTTTTT.

CDR3 sequence reads: CASSTVRGNYGYTF. CDR3 nucleotide sequence: TGTGCCAGCAGCACGGTCAGGGGTAACTATGGCTACACCTTC. This chain connects TRBV11-2 to TRBJ1-2, with a tentative D call TRBD1 (6 bases). The V end lost 5 bases, the J end lost 1 base, and 11 bases lay between the germline ends. The germline V gene has CDR1 SGHAT and CDR2 FQNNGV. There are 14 residues in the CDR3.

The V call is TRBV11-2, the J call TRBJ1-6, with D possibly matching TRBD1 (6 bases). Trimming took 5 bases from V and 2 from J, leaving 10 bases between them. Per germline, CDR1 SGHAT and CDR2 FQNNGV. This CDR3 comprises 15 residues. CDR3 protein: CASSPGQTYNSPLHF. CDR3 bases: TGTGCCAGCAGCCCCGGACAGACCTATAATTCACCCCTCCACTTT.

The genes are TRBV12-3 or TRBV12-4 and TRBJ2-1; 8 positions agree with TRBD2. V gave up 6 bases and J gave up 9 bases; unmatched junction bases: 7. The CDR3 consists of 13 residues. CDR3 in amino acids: CASSGGASVEQFF. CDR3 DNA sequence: TGTGCCAGCAGCGGGGGGGCTAGCGTTGAGCAGTTCTTC.

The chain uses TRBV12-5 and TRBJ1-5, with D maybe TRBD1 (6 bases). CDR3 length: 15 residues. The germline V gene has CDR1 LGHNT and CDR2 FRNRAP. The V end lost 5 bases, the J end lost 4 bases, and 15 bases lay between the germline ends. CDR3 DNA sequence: TGTGCTAGTGGTCCAGGACAGAAACTAAATCAGCCCCAGCATTTT. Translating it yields CASGPGQKLNQPQHF.

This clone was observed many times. CDR3 sequence (DNA): TGTGCCAGCAGCGTAGAAGGGGGGGTAACAGATACGCAGTATTTT. It translates to CASSVEGGVTDTQYF. This sequence joins TRBV9 and TRBJ2-3, with D tentatively TRBD2 (7 bases). The germline V gene encodes CDR1 SGDLS and CDR2 YYNGEE. V dropped 0 bases and J dropped 3 bases, with 11 bases sitting between them. This CDR3 spans 15 amino acids.

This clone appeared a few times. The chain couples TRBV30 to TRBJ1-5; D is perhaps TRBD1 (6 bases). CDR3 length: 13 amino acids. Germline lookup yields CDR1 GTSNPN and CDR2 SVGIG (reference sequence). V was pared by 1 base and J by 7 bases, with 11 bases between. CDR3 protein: CAWSDRVQQPQHF. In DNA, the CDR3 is TGTGCCTGGAGTGACAGGGTACAACAGCCCCAGCATTTT.

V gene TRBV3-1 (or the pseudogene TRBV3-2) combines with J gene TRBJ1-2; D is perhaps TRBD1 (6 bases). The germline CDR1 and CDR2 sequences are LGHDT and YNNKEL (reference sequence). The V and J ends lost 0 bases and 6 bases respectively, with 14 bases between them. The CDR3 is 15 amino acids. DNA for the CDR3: TGTGCCAGCAGCCAAGATTGGGGGGGGCAAGATGGCTACACCTTC. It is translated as CASSQDWGGQDGYTF.

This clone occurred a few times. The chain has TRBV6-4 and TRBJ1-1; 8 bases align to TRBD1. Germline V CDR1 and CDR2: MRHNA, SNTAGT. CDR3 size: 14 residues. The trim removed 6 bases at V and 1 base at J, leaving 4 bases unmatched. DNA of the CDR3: TGTGCCAGCAGAGCCGGGACAGGGAACACTGAAGCTTTCTTT. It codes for CASRAGTGNTEAFF.

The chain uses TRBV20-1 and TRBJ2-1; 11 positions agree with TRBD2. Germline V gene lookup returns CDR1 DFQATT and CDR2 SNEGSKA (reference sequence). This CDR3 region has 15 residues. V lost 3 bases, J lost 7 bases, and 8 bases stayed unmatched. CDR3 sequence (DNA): TGCAGTGCTAGTTACCCTAGCGGGGGGAGAAATGAGCAGTTCTTC. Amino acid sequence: CSASYPSGGRNEQFF.